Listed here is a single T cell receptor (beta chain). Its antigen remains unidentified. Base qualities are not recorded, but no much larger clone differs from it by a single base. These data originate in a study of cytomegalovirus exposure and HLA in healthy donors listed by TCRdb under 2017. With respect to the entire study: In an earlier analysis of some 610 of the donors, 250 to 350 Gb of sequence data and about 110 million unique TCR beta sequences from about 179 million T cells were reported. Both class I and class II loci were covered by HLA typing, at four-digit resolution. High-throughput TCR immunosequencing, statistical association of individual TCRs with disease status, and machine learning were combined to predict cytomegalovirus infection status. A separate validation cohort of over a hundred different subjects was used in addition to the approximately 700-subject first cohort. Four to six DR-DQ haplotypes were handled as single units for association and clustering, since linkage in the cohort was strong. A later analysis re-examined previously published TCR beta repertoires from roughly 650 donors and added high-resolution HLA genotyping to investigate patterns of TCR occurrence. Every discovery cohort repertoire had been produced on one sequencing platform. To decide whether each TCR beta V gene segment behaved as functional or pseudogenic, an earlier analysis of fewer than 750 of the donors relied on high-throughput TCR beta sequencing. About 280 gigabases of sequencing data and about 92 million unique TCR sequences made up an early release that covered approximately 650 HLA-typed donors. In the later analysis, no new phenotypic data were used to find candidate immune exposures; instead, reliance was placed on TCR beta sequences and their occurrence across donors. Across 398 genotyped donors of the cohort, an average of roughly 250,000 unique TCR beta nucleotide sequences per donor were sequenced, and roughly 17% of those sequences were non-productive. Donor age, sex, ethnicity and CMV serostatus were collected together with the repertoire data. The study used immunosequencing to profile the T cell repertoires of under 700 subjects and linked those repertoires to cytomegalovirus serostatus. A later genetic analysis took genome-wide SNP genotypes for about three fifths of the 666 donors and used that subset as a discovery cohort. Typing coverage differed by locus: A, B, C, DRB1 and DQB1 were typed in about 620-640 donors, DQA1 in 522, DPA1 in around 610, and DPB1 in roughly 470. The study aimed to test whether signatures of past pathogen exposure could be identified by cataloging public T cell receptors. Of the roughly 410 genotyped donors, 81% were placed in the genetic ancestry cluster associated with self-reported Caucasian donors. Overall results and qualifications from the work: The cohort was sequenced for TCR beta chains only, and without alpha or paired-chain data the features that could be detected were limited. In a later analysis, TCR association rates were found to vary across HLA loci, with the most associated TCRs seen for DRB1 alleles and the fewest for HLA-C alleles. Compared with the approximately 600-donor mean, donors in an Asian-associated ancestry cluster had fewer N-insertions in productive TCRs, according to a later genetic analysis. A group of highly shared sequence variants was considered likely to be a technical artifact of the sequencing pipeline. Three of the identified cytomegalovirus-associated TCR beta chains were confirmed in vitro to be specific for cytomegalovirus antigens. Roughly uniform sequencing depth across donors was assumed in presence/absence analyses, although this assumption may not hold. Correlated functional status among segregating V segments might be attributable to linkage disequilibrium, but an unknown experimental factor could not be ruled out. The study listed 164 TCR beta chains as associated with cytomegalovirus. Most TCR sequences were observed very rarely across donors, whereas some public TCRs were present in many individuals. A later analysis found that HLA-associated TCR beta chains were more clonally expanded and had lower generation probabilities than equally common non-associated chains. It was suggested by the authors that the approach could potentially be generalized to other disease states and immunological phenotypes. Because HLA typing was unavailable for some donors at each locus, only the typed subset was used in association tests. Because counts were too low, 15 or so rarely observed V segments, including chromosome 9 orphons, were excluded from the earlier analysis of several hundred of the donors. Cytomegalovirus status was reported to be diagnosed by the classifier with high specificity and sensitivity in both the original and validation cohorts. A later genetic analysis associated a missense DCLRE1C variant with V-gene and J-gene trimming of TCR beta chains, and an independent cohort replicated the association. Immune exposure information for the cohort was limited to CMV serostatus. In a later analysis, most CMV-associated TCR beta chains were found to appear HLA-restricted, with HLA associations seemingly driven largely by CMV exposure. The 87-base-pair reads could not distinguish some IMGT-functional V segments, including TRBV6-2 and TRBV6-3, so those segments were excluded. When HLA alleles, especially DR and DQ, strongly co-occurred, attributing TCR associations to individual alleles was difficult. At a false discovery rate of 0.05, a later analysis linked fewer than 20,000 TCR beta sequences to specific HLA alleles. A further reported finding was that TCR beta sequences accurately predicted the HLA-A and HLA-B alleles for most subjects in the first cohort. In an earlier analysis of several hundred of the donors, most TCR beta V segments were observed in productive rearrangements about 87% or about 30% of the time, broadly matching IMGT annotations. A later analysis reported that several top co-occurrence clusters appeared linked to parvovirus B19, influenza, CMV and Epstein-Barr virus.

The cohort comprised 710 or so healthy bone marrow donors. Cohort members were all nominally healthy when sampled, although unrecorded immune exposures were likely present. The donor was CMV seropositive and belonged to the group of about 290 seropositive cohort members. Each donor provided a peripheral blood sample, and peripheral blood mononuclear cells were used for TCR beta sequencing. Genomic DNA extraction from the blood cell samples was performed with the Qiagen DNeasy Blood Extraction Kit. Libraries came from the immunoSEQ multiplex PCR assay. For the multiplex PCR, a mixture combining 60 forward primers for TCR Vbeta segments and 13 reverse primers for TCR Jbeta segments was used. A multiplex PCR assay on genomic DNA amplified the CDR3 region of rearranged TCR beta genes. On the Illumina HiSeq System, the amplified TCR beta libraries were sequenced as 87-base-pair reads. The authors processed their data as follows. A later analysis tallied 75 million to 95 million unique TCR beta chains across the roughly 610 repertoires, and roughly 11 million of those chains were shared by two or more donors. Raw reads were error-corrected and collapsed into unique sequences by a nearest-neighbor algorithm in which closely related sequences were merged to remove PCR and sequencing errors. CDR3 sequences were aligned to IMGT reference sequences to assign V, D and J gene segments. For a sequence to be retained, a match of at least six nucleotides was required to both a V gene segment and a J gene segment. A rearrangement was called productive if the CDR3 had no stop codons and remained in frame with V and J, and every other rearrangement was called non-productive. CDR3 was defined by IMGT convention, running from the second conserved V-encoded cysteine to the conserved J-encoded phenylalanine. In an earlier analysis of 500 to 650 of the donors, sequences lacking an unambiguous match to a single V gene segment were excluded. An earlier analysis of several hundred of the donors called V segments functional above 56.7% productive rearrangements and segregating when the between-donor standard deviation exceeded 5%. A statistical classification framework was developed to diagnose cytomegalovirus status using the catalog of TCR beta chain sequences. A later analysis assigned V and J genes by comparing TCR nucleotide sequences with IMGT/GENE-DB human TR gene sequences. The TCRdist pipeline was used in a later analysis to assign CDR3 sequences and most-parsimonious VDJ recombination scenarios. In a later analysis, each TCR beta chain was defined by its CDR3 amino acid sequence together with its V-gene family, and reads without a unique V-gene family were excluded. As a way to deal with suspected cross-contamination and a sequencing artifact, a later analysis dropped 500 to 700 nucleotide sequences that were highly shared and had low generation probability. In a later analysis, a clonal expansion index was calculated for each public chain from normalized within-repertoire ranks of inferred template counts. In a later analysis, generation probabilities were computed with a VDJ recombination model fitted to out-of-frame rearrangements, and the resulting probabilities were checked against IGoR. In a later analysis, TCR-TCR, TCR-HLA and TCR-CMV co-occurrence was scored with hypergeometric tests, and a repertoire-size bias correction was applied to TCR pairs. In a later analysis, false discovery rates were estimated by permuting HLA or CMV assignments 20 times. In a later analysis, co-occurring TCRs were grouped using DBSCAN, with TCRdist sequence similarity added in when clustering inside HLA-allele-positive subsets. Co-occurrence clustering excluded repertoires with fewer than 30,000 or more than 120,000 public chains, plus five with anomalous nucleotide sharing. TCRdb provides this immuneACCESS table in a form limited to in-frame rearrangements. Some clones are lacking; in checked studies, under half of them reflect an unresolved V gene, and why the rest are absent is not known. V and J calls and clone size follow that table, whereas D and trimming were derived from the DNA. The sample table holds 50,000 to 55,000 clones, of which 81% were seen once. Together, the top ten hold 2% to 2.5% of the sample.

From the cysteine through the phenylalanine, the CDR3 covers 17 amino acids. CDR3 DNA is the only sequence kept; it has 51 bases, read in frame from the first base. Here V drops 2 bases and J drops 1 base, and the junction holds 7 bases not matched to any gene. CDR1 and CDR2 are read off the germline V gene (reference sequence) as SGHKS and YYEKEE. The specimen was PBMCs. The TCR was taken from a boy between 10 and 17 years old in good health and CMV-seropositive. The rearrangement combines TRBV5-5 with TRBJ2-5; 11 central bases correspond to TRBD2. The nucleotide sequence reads TGTGCCAGCAGCTTAAAAACTAGCGGGGGTTCCCAAGAGACCCAGTACTTC. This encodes CASSLKTSGGSQETQYF.